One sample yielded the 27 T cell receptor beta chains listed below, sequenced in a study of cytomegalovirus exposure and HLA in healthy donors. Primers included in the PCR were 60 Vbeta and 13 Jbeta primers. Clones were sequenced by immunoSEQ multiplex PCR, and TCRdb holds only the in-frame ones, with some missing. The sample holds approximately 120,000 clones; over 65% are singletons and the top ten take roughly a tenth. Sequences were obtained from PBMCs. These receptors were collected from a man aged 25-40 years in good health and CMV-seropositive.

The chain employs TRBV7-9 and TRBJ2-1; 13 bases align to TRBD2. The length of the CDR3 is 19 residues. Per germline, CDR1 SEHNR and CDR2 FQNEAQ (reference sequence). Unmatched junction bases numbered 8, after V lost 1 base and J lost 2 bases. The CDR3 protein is CASSLGRLAGGRAYNEQFF. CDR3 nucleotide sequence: TGTGCCAGCAGCTTAGGAAGACTAGCGGGAGGACGGGCCTACAATGAGCAGTTCTTC.

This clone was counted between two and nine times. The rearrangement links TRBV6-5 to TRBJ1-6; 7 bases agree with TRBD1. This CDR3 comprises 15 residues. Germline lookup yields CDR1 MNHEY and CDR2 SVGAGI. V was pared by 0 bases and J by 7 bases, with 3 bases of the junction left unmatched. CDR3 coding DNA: TGTGCCAGCAGTTACTCCCGGACAGGAAATTCACCCCTCCACTTT. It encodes CASSYSRTGNSPLHF.

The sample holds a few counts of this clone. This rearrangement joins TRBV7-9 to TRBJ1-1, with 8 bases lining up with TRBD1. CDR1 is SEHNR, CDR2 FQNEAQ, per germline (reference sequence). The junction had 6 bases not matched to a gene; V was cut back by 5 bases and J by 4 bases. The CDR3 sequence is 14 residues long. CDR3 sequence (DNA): TGTGCCAGCAGCGTCCAGGGGGCGAGCACTGAAGCTTTCTTT. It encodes CASSVQGASTEAFF.

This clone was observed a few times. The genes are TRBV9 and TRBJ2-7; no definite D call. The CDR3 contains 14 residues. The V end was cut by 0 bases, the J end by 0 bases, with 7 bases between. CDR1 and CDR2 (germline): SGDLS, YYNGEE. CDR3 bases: TGTGCCAGCAGCGTAGAAAGGAGCTCCTACGAGCAGTACTTC. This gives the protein CASSVERSSYEQYF.

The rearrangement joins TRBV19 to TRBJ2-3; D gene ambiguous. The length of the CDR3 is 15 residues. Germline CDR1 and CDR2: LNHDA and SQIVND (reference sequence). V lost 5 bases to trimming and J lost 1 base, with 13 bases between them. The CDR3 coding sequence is TGTGCCAGTAGTCCGTTGAGTTCGGGCACAGATACGCAGTATTTT. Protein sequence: CASSPLSSGTDTQYF. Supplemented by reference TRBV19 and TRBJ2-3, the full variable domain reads DGGITQSPKYLFRKEGQNVTLSCEQNLNHDAMYWYRQDPGQGLRLIYYSQIVNDFQKGDIAEGYSVSREKKESFPLTVTSAQKNPTAFYLCASSPLSSGTDTQYFGPGTRLTVL.

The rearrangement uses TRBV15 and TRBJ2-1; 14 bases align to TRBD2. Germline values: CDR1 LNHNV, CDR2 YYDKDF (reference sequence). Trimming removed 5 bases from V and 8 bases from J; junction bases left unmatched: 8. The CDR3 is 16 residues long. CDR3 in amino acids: CATSGGGTSGSDEQFF. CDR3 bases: TGTGCCACCAGCGGAGGCGGGACTAGCGGGAGCGATGAGCAGTTCTTC.

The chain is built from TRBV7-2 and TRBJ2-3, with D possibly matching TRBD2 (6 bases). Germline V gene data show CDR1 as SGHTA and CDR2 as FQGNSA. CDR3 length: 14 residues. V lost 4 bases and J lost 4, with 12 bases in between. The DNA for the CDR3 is TGTGCCAGCAGCTCGACTAGAACATCAGATACGCAGTATTTT. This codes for CASSSTRTSDTQYF.

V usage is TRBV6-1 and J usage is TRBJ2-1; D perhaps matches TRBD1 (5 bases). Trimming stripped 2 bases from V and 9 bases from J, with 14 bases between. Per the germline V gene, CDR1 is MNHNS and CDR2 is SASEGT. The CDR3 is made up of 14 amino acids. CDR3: CASSESRVGREQFF. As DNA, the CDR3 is TGTGCCAGCAGTGAATCCAGGGTTGGTCGTGAGCAGTTCTTC.

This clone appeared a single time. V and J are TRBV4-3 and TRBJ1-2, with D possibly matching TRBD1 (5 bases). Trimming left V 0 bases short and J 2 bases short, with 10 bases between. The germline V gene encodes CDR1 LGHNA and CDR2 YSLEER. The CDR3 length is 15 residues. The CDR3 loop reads CASSQDQGKNYGYTF. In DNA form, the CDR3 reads TGCGCCAGCAGCCAAGATCAGGGCAAAAACTATGGCTACACCTTC.

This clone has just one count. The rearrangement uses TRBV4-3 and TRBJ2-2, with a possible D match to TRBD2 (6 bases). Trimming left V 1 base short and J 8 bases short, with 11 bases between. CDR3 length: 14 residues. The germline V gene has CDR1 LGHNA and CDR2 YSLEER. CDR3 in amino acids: CASSQGETRGELFF. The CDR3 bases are TGCGCCAGCAGCCAAGGCGAGACTAGAGGGGAGCTGTTTTTT.

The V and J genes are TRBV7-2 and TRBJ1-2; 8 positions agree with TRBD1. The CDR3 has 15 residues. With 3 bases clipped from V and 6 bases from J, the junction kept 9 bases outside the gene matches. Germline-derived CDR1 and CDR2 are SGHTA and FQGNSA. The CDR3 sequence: CASSLNSGTGHGYTF. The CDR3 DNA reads TGTGCCAGCAGCTTGAACTCCGGGACAGGACATGGCTACACCTTC. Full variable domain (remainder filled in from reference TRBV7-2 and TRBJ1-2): GAGVSQSPSNKVTEKGKDVELRCDPISGHTALYWYRQSLGQGLEFLIYFQGNSAPDKSGLPSDRFSAERTGGSVSTLTIQRTQQEDSAVYLCASSLNSGTGHGYTFGSGTRLTVV.

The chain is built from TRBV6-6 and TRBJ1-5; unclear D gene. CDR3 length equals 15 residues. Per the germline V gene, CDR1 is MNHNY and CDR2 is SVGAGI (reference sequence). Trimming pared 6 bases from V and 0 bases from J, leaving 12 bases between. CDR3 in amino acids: CASSLRSLSNQPQHF. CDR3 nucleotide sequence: TGTGCCAGCAGCCTGCGAAGCCTTAGCAATCAGCCCCAGCATTTT.

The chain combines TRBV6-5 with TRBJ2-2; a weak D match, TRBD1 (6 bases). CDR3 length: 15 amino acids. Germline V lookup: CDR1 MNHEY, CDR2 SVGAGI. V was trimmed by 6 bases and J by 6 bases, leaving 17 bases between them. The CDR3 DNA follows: TGTGCCAGCAGCCTGATGCAGGGGTGGGCCGGGGAGCTGTTTTTT. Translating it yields CASSLMQGWAGELFF.

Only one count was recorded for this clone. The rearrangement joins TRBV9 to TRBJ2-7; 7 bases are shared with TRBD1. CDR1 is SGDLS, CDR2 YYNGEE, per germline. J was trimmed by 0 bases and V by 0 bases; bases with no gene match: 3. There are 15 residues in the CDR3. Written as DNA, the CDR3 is TGTGCCAGCAGCGTAGAAGGGACAGTCTCCTACGAGCAGTACTTC. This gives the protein CASSVEGTVSYEQYF.

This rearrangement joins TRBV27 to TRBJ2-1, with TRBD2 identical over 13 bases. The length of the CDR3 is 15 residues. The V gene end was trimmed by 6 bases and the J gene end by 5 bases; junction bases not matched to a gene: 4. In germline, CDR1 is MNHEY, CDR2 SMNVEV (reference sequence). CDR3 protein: CASRTLAGGHNEQFF. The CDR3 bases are TGTGCCAGCAGAACACTAGCGGGAGGGCACAATGAGCAGTTCTTC.

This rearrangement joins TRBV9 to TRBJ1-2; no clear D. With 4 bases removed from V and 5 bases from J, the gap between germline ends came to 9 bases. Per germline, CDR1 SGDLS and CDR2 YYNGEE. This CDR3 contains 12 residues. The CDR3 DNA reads TGTGCCAGCAGCACTGGTGTTTATGGCTACACCTTC. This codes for CASSTGVYGYTF.

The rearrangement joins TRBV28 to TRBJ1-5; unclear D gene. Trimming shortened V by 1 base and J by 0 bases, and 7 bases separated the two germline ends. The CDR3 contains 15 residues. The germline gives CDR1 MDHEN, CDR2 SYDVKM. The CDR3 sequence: CASSLSHSSNQPQHF. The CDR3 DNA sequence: TGTGCCAGCAGTTTATCCCACAGTAGCAATCAGCCCCAGCATTTT. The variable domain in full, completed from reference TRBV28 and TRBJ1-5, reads DVKVTQSSRYLVKRTGEKVFLECVQDMDHENMFWYRQDPGLGLRLIYFSYDVKMKEKGDIPEGYSVSREKKERFSLILESASTNQTSMYLCASSLSHSSNQPQHFGDGTRLSIL.

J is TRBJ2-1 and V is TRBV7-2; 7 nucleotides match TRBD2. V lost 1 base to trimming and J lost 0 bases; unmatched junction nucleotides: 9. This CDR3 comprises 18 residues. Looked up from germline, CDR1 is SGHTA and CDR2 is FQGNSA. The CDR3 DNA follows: TGTGCCAGCAGCTTAGGGTCGGGAGGAGGTTCCTCCTACAATGAGCAGTTCTTC. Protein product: CASSLGSGGGSSYNEQFF.

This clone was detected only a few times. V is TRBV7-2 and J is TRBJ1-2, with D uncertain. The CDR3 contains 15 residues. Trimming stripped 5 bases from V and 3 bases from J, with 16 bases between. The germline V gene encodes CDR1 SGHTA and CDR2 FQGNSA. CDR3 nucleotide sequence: TGTGCCAGCAGCCCCTGGCCGGGATTAGACTATGGCTACACCTTC. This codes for CASSPWPGLDYGYTF.

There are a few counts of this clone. The CDR3 DNA follows: TGTGCCATCAGTGAGTCAGGCGGATATGGGTATGGCTACACCTTC. This sequence encodes CAISESGGYGYGYTF. V and J are TRBV10-3 and TRBJ1-2; D is unresolved. This CDR3 is 15 amino acids long. Looked up from germline, CDR1 is ENHRY and CDR2 is SYGVKD. Trimming left V 0 bases short and J 5 bases short, with 13 bases between.

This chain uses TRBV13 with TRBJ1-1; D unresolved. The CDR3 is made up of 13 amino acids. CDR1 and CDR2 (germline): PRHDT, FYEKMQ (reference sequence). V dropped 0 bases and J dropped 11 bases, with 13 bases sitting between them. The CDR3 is CASSLGGSDRAFF. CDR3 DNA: TGTGCCAGCAGCTTAGGCGGCAGCGATAGGGCTTTCTTT.

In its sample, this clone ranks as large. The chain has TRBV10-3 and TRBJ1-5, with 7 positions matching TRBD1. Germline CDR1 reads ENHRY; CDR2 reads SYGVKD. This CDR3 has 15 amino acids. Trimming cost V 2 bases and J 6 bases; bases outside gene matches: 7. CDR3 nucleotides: TGTGCCATCAGTGAGACAGGGGTTCGGGCTCAGCCCCAGCATTTT. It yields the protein CAISETGVRAQPQHF.

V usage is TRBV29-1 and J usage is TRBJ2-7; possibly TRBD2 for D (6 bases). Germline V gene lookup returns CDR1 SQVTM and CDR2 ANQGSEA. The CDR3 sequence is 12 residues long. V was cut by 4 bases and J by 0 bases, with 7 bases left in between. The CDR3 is CSVGRDSYEQYF. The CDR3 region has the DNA TGCAGCGTTGGGCGGGACTCCTACGAGCAGTACTTC.

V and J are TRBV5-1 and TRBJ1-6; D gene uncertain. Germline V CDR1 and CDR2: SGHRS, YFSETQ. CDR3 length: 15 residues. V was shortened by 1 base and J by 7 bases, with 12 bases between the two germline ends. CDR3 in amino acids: CASSLSGPLNSPLHF. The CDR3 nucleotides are TGCGCCAGCAGCTTGAGTGGGCCCCTAAATTCACCCCTCCACTTT.

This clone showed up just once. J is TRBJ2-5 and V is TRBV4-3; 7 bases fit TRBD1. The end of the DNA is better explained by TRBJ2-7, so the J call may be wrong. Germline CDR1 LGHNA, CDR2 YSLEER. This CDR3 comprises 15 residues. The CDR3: CASSQQQGPTYEQYF. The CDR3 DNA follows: TGCGCCAGCAGCCAACAACAGGGGCCTACCTACGAGCAGTACTTC.

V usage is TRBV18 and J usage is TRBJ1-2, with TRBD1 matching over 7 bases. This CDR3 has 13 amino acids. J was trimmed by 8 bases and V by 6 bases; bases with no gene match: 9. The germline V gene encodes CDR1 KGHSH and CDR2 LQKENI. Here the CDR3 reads CASSLMDRKGYTF. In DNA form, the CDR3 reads TGTGCCAGCTCTCTCATGGACAGGAAGGGCTACACCTTC.

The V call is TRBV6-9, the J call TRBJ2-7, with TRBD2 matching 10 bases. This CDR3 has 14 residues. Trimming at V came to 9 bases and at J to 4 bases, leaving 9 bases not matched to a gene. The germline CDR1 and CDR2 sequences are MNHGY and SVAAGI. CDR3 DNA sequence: TGTGCCAGGTACAGGGCTAGCGGGAGTTACGAGCAGTACTTC. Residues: CARYRASGSYEQYF.